The rows below give T cell receptor beta chains drawn from one sample of a study of early T cells in non-severe SARS-CoV-2 infection. Each CDR3 protein is one row after TCRdb ran MiXCR on the 5' RACE reads. Among 90,000 or so distinct CDR3 sequences listed, 15% were seen once. Material: whole blood. The receptors shown here come from an adult who was a healthcare worker with PCR-confirmed SARS-CoV-2 infection or an uninfected control (not recorded which). CDR3s include the opening cysteine and the closing phenylalanine or tryptophan. The D gene is left open where the match is weak. Only part of the rows carry a size: once, few, many, or a class if the clone is expanded.

CDR3 DNA: TGTGCCAGCAATCAGGGGGCGCGTGATCAGCAGTTCTTC
CDR3 protein: CASNQGARDQQFF
V gene: TRBV2
CDR3 length: 13
D gene: TRBD1
clone size: .
J gene: TRBJ2-1

CDR3 DNA: TGTGCCAGCAGTCGGAAGGTGGCGGCAGGCTATGGCTACACCTTC
CDR3 protein: CASSRKVAAGYGYTF
V gene: TRBV27
CDR3 length: 15
D gene: .
clone size: few
J gene: TRBJ1-2

CDR3 DNA: TGTGCCAGCAGCTTAGCAGGGCTGAGGGCAGAGACCCAGTACTTC
CDR3 protein: CASSLAGLRAETQYF
V gene: TRBV7-6
CDR3 length: 15
D gene: .
clone size: many
J gene: TRBJ2-5

CDR3 DNA: TGTGCCAGCAGCCAAGATCGACGGGGAGGCGCTTTCTTT
CDR3 protein: CASSQDRRGGAFF
V gene: TRBV14
CDR3 length: 13
D gene: .
clone size: .
J gene: TRBJ1-1

CDR3 DNA: TGTGCCATCAGTGAGTCCGGGGGGAGAAACAATGAGCAGTTCTTC
CDR3 protein: CAISESGGRNNEQFF
V gene: TRBV10-3
CDR3 length: 15
D gene: TRBD2
clone size: few
J gene: TRBJ2-1

CDR3 DNA: TGTGCCAGCAGTTACGGGAGGGCATTTGAGCAGTTCTTC
CDR3 protein: CASSYGRAFEQFF
V gene: TRBV6-5
CDR3 length: 13
D gene: TRBD2
clone size: .
J gene: TRBJ2-1

CDR3 DNA: TGTGCCAGCAGCATCGGGACAGCTAGCTCCTACGAGCAGTACTTC
CDR3 protein: CASSIGTASSYEQYF
V gene: TRBV3-1
CDR3 length: 15
D gene: TRBD1
clone size: few
J gene: TRBJ2-7

CDR3 DNA: TGTGCCAGCAGTTACTCGGGCTATAGCAATCAGCCCCAGCATTTT
CDR3 protein: CASSYSGYSNQPQHF
V gene: TRBV6-5
CDR3 length: 15
D gene: .
clone size: few
J gene: TRBJ1-5

CDR3 DNA: TGTGCCAGCTCACCACCGGGACTAGCGGCAACAGATACGCAGTATTTT
CDR3 protein: CASSPPGLAATDTQYF
V gene: TRBV18
CDR3 length: 16
D gene: TRBD2
clone size: .
J gene: TRBJ2-3

CDR3 DNA: TGTGCCAGCAGTCTACATCGCAACACTGAAGCTTTCTTT
CDR3 protein: CASSLHRNTEAFF
V gene: TRBV6-2/TRBV6-3
CDR3 length: 13
D gene: .
clone size: many
J gene: TRBJ1-1

CDR3 DNA: TGCGCCAGCAGCCCGGGGACTAGCGGGGCCCTCACAGATACGCAGTATTTT
CDR3 protein: CASSPGTSGALTDTQYF
V gene: TRBV5-1
CDR3 length: 17
D gene: TRBD2
clone size: .
J gene: TRBJ2-3

CDR3 DNA: TGTGCCAGCAGACACATGGGCTACACCTTC
CDR3 protein: CASRHMGYTF
V gene: TRBV28
CDR3 length: 10
D gene: .
clone size: .
J gene: TRBJ1-2

CDR3 DNA: TGTGCCAGCTCGCCACTAGCGGGAGTAGATACGCAGTATTTT
CDR3 protein: CASSPLAGVDTQYF
V gene: TRBV18
CDR3 length: 14
D gene: TRBD2
clone size: .
J gene: TRBJ2-3

CDR3 DNA: TGTGCCAGCAGCAAGGGGGGAATACAAGAGACCCAGTACTTC
CDR3 protein: CASSKGGIQETQYF
V gene: TRBV2
CDR3 length: 14
D gene: .
clone size: many
J gene: TRBJ2-5

CDR3 DNA: TGTGCCAGCAGTTTATCTGAAAAACTGTTTTTT
CDR3 protein: CASSLSEKLFF
V gene: TRBV12-3/TRBV12-4
CDR3 length: 11
D gene: .
clone size: many
J gene: TRBJ1-4

CDR3 DNA: TGTGCCAGTAGTACTTGGGCGAGTTTTAATGAGCAGTTCTTC
CDR3 protein: CASSTWASFNEQFF
V gene: TRBV19
CDR3 length: 14
D gene: .
clone size: few
J gene: TRBJ2-1

CDR3 DNA: TGTGCCAGCAGCTTAATCCTAGCGGGAGCTCTCGGGGAGCTGTTTTTT
CDR3 protein: CASSLILAGALGELFF
V gene: TRBV11-2
CDR3 length: 16
D gene: TRBD2
clone size: .
J gene: TRBJ2-2

CDR3 DNA: TGCAGTGGACAGGGATATAATGAGCAGTTCTTC
CDR3 protein: CSGQGYNEQFF
V gene: TRBV20-1
CDR3 length: 11
D gene: TRBD1
clone size: .
J gene: TRBJ2-1

CDR3 DNA: TGTGCCAGCAGCTTAACGGGAGGTGCCTACGAGCAGTACTTC
CDR3 protein: CASSLTGGAYEQYF
V gene: TRBV11-2
CDR3 length: 14
D gene: TRBD2
clone size: many
J gene: TRBJ2-7

CDR3 DNA: TGTGCCAGCACCGGTAGCGGGTCCTCAGATGAGCAGTTCTTC
CDR3 protein: CASTGSGSSDEQFF
V gene: TRBV6-2/TRBV6-3
CDR3 length: 14
D gene: TRBD2
clone size: many
J gene: TRBJ2-1

CDR3 DNA: TGTGCCAGCAGCCGTTGGGGGGAGCTGTTTTTT
CDR3 protein: CASSRWGELFF
V gene: TRBV11-2
CDR3 length: 11
D gene: .
clone size: .
J gene: TRBJ2-2

CDR3 DNA: TGTGCCACCAGTGATGCGGGGGGCGGCGGCGAGCAGTACTTC
CDR3 protein: CATSDAGGGGEQYF
V gene: TRBV24-1
CDR3 length: 14
D gene: TRBD2
clone size: many
J gene: TRBJ2-7

CDR3 DNA: TGTGCCAGCAGCTTCAGCGGGAGAGGGGCAGATACGCAGTATTTT
CDR3 protein: CASSFSGRGADTQYF
V gene: TRBV7-9
CDR3 length: 15
D gene: TRBD2
clone size: .
J gene: TRBJ2-3

CDR3 DNA: TGTGCCAGCCTCCGAACCTCGGCCTCCTACGAGCAGTACTTC
CDR3 protein: CASLRTSASYEQYF
V gene: TRBV2
CDR3 length: 14
D gene: .
clone size: few
J gene: TRBJ2-7

CDR3 DNA: TGCAGTGCTAGATCAGGGCATGAGCAGTTCTTC
CDR3 protein: CSARSGHEQFF
V gene: TRBV20-1
CDR3 length: 11
D gene: .
clone size: few
J gene: TRBJ2-1

CDR3 DNA: TGTGCCAGCTACAGCTCCTACAATGAGCAGTTCTTC
CDR3 protein: CASYSSYNEQFF
V gene: TRBV7-9
CDR3 length: 12
D gene: .
clone size: .
J gene: TRBJ2-1

CDR3 DNA: TGTGCCAGCAGCCTAGCGGGAGGGGGCGGGGAGCTGTTTTTT
CDR3 protein: CASSLAGGGGELFF
V gene: TRBV6-5
CDR3 length: 14
D gene: TRBD2
clone size: many
J gene: TRBJ2-2

CDR3 DNA: TGTGCCAGCAGCTTACTAGCGGGAGCCTACAATGAGCAGTTCTTC
CDR3 protein: CASSLLAGAYNEQFF
V gene: TRBV11-2
CDR3 length: 15
D gene: TRBD2
clone size: many
J gene: TRBJ2-1

CDR3 DNA: TGTGCCAGCAGTTTAGCTGCTACCCTCTACGAGCAGTACTTC
CDR3 protein: CASSLAATLYEQYF
V gene: TRBV28
CDR3 length: 14
D gene: .
clone size: few
J gene: TRBJ2-7

CDR3 DNA: TGTGCCAGCAGCTTGGGCTTAGGGATAGGAGATACGCAGTATTTT
CDR3 protein: CASSLGLGIGDTQYF
V gene: TRBV5-4
CDR3 length: 15
D gene: .
clone size: .
J gene: TRBJ2-3

CDR3 DNA: TGCAGTGCTATCCTCCGGGACAGAAAAAACATTCAGTACTTC
CDR3 protein: CSAILRDRKNIQYF
V gene: TRBV20-1
CDR3 length: 14
D gene: TRBD1
clone size: .
J gene: TRBJ2-4

CDR3 DNA: TGTGCCAGTGAGGCGGGAGGGCCTGACAATGAGCAGTTCTTC
CDR3 protein: CASEAGGPDNEQFF
V gene: TRBV6-1
CDR3 length: 14
D gene: TRBD2
clone size: few
J gene: TRBJ2-1

CDR3 DNA: TGTGCCAGCACCACCTTTCTGCAGCCCCAGCATTTT
CDR3 protein: CASTTFLQPQHF
V gene: TRBV28
CDR3 length: 12
D gene: .
clone size: .
J gene: TRBJ1-5

CDR3 DNA: TGTGCCAGCAGCCCAGAGACCATCACAGATACGCAGTATTTT
CDR3 protein: CASSPETITDTQYF
V gene: TRBV7-6
CDR3 length: 14
D gene: .
clone size: many
J gene: TRBJ2-3

CDR3 DNA: TGTGCCAGCAGCTTGGTTTCAGGGATAAACATTCAGTACTTC
CDR3 protein: CASSLVSGINIQYF
V gene: TRBV7-9
CDR3 length: 14
D gene: .
clone size: medium-sized
J gene: TRBJ2-4

CDR3 DNA: TGTGCCAGCAGCTTAGTAGTGATGGGGGGTGAGATCAGTTCACCCCTCCACTTT
CDR3 protein: CASSLVVMGGEISSPLHF
V gene: TRBV7-8
CDR3 length: 18
D gene: .
clone size: many
J gene: TRBJ1-6

CDR3 DNA: TGTGCCAGCAGCCAAGAGCCCTTTTTGGGGGATACGCAGTATTTT
CDR3 protein: CASSQEPFLGDTQYF
V gene: TRBV3-1
CDR3 length: 15
D gene: .
clone size: .
J gene: TRBJ2-3

CDR3 DNA: TGTGCCAGCAGCTTAGCTTTAGCGGGAGTGGAGAATGAGCAGTTCTTC
CDR3 protein: CASSLALAGVENEQFF
V gene: TRBV7-9
CDR3 length: 16
D gene: TRBD2
clone size: few
J gene: TRBJ2-1

CDR3 DNA: TGTGCCAGCTCACCCCCGGCCGGGGGCGAGCAGTACTTC
CDR3 protein: CASSPPAGGEQYF
V gene: TRBV18
CDR3 length: 13
D gene: .
clone size: .
J gene: TRBJ2-7

CDR3 DNA: TGTGCCAGCAGCTTTCTTGAGGGGGCAAGGAATACGCAGTATTTT
CDR3 protein: CASSFLEGARNTQYF
V gene: TRBV13
CDR3 length: 15
D gene: TRBD1
clone size: .
J gene: TRBJ2-3

CDR3 DNA: TGCAGTGCTAGAGATCGTACAGGCCAAGAGACCCAGTACTTC
CDR3 protein: CSARDRTGQETQYF
V gene: TRBV20-1
CDR3 length: 14
D gene: .
clone size: once
J gene: TRBJ2-5

CDR3 DNA: TGTGCCAGCAGCTTGGGACTAGGGACCTACGAGCAGTACTTC
CDR3 protein: CASSLGLGTYEQYF
V gene: TRBV11-1
CDR3 length: 14
D gene: TRBD2
clone size: few
J gene: TRBJ2-7

CDR3 DNA: TGTGCCAGCAGTTCCGCCGGGAATCAGCCCCAGCATTTT
CDR3 protein: CASSSAGNQPQHF
V gene: TRBV12-3/TRBV12-4
CDR3 length: 13
D gene: .
clone size: .
J gene: TRBJ1-5

CDR3 DNA: TGTGCCAGCAGCCCCGGGACTGGAGGCATTCAGTACTTC
CDR3 protein: CASSPGTGGIQYF
V gene: TRBV6-2/TRBV6-3
CDR3 length: 13
D gene: .
clone size: .
J gene: TRBJ2-4

CDR3 DNA: TGTGCCAGCAGCCCGGGACTAGCGGGGACAGATACGCAGTATTTT
CDR3 protein: CASSPGLAGTDTQYF
V gene: TRBV12-3/TRBV12-4
CDR3 length: 15
D gene: TRBD2
clone size: many
J gene: TRBJ2-3

CDR3 DNA: TGTGCCAGCAGCCCTAGCGGGGGAGGCGCCGTGACAGATACGCAGTATTTT
CDR3 protein: CASSPSGGGAVTDTQYF
V gene: TRBV7-2
CDR3 length: 17
D gene: TRBD2
clone size: many
J gene: TRBJ2-3

CDR3 DNA: TGTGCCAGCAGTTTCCGAGGGGGCACGGGAAACACCATATATTTT
CDR3 protein: CASSFRGGTGNTIYF
V gene: TRBV6-5
CDR3 length: 15
D gene: TRBD1
clone size: few
J gene: TRBJ1-3

CDR3 DNA: TGTGCCAGCAGTGTAGGGACAAATTCCTACGAGCAGTACTTC
CDR3 protein: CASSVGTNSYEQYF
V gene: TRBV2
CDR3 length: 14
D gene: .
clone size: few
J gene: TRBJ2-7

CDR3 DNA: TGCAGTGCTAGCAGGCTAGGGCTGCTCTTC
CDR3 protein: CSASRLGLLF
V gene: TRBV20-1
CDR3 length: 10
D gene: .
clone size: .
J gene: TRBJ2-1

CDR3 DNA: TGTGCCAGCAGCTCAGGCAGTCCATCGGCGGGGGAGCTGTTTTTT
CDR3 protein: CASSSGSPSAGELFF
V gene: TRBV7-7
CDR3 length: 15
D gene: .
clone size: .
J gene: TRBJ2-2

CDR3 DNA: TGCGCCAGCAGCTTCTACGAGCAGTACTTC
CDR3 protein: CASSFYEQYF
V gene: TRBV5-1
CDR3 length: 10
D gene: .
clone size: few
J gene: TRBJ2-7

CDR3 DNA: TGTGCCAGCAGTTACAGTTTAACTGAAGCTTTCTTT
CDR3 protein: CASSYSLTEAFF
V gene: TRBV6-2/TRBV6-3
CDR3 length: 12
D gene: .
clone size: few
J gene: TRBJ1-1

CDR3 DNA: TGTGCCAGCAGCGTCGACAGGGGCAATTCACCCCTCCACTTT
CDR3 protein: CASSVDRGNSPLHF
V gene: TRBV9
CDR3 length: 14
D gene: TRBD1
clone size: few
J gene: TRBJ1-6

CDR3 DNA: TGTGCCGCCGGTCGGGCTTCAGATACGCAGTATTTT
CDR3 protein: CAAGRASDTQYF
V gene: TRBV28
CDR3 length: 12
D gene: .
clone size: few
J gene: TRBJ2-3

CDR3 DNA: TGTGCCATCAGTGAAGTCCTAGCCCTCACAGATACGCAGTATTTT
CDR3 protein: CAISEVLALTDTQYF
V gene: TRBV10-3
CDR3 length: 15
D gene: .
clone size: few
J gene: TRBJ2-3